One sample yielded the 11 T cell receptor beta chains listed below, sequenced in a study of blood T cell repertoires in COVID-19. The data were produced by immunoSEQ multiplex PCR, yet TCRdb's version contains in-frame clones alone and is incomplete. The sample consists of 210,000 or so clones, more than 75% of them appearing once. The sequencing input was peripheral blood. All receptors come from a woman in her thirties or forties with acute or convalescent COVID-19.

The rearrangement uses TRBV18 and TRBJ2-1, with 11 bases lining up with TRBD1. The CDR3 has 13 residues. Germline V gene data show CDR1 as KGHSH and CDR2 as LQKENI. Germline trimming cut 5 bases from V and 9 bases from J; bases unmatched to any gene: 3. The CDR3 nucleotides read TGTGCCAGCTCATGGACAGGGGGCCTTGAGCAGTTCTTC. This codes for CASSWTGGLEQFF.

The V call is TRBV29-1, the J call TRBJ2-7; D perhaps matches TRBD2 (5 bases). Looked up from germline, CDR1 is SQVTM and CDR2 is ANQGSEA. The CDR3 length is 12 residues. Trimming removed 5 bases at V and 2 bases at J, with 10 bases between. The chain's CDR3 is CSVSLAPYEQYF. Written as DNA, the CDR3 is TGCAGCGTTTCTCTAGCTCCCTACGAGCAGTACTTC.

The V gene is TRBV30, the J gene TRBJ1-2; 9 nucleotides agree with TRBD1. In germline, CDR1 is GTSNPN, CDR2 SVGIG (reference sequence). The CDR3 has 14 amino acids. Losses at the gene ends were 4 bases for V and 5 bases for J; bases not matched to a gene: 8. This chain's CDR3 is CAWNPGQGSYGYTF. The DNA of the CDR3 is TGTGCCTGGAACCCGGGACAGGGAAGTTATGGCTACACCTTC. Combining the CDR3 with reference TRBV30 and TRBJ1-2 gives the whole variable domain SQTIHQWPATLVQPVGSPLSLECTVEGTSNPNLYWYRQAAGRGLQLLFYSVGIGQISSEVPQNLSASRPQDRQFILSSKKLLLSDSGFYLCAWNPGQGSYGYTFGSGTRLTVV.

The chain couples TRBV5-1 to TRBJ2-3; D is perhaps TRBD2 (7 bases). CDR3 size: 14 residues. Trimming pared 2 bases from V and 4 bases from J, leaving 11 bases between. Germline assignment: CDR1 SGHRS and CDR2 YFSETQ. For the CDR3, the DNA is TGCGCCAGCAGCTTCGCGGGGGCCTCAGATACGCAGTATTTT. Its translation: CASSFAGASDTQYF.

This clone showed up just a few times. The chain combines TRBV19 with TRBJ1-6, with 7 bases lining up with TRBD1. Germline trimming cut 5 bases from V and 0 bases from J; bases unmatched to any gene: 7. Per germline, CDR1 LNHDA and CDR2 SQIVND (reference sequence). The CDR3 consists of 17 residues. CDR3 nucleotides: TGTGCCAGTAGTCTCACAGGGGAGAGCTCCTATAATTCACCCCTCCACTTT. It encodes CASSLTGESSYNSPLHF.

This clone was counted only a few times. J is TRBJ2-7 and V is TRBV27; tentative D call: TRBD1 (5 bases). The CDR3 is made up of 12 amino acids. CDR1 is MNHEY and CDR2 is SMNVEV in the germline V gene (reference sequence). V was pared by 5 bases and J by 4 bases, with 9 bases between. The CDR3 reads CASSHKGYEQYF. CDR3 nucleotide sequence: TGTGCCAGCAGTCATAAGGGGTACGAGCAGTACTTC.

The chain is built from TRBV12-5 and TRBJ1-1; 8 nucleotides line up with TRBD1. This CDR3 comprises 13 residues. Per the germline V gene, CDR1 is LGHNT and CDR2 is FRNRAP. V shed 3 bases, J shed 7 bases, and the junction held 4 bases outside the gene matches. The CDR3 DNA reads TGTGCTAGTGGTTTAGACAGGGGAGGTGAAGCTTTCTTT. Protein: CASGLDRGGEAFF. Complete variable domain (other parts from reference TRBV12-5 and TRBJ1-1): DARVTQTPRHKVTEMGQEVTMRCQPILGHNTVFWYRQTMMQGLELLAYFRNRAPLDDSGMPKDRFSAEMPDATLATLKIQPSEPRDSAVYFCASGLDRGGEAFFGQGTRLTVV.

In this sample, this clone turned up once. V usage is TRBV6-5 and J usage is TRBJ2-1; 10 nucleotides line up with TRBD2. After removal of 4 bases from V and 6 bases from J, the junction contained 6 bases not matched to a gene. CDR1 is MNHEY, CDR2 SVGAGI, per germline. This CDR3 is 15 amino acids long. This CDR3 reads CASSSASGSGNEQFF. CDR3 DNA sequence: TGTGCCAGCAGTTCAGCTAGCGGGAGTGGCAATGAGCAGTTCTTC.

The chain links TRBV5-4 to TRBJ2-7; 8 bases align to TRBD2. The CDR3 is 18 amino acids. The ends lost 4 bases at V and 1 base at J; junction bases unmatched: 16. In germline, CDR1 is SGHNT, CDR2 YYREEE (reference sequence). The CDR3 here is CASSISPGTRGGSYEQYF. The CDR3 DNA sequence: TGTGCCAGCAGCATTAGTCCCGGGACTAGAGGGGGTTCCTACGAGCAGTACTTC.

The V call is TRBV7-7, the J call TRBJ2-5; weak D call: TRBD2 (6 bases). Trimming stripped 5 bases from V and 3 bases from J, with 16 bases between. The CDR3 extends over 15 amino acids. Germline CDR1 and CDR2: SSHAT and FNYEAQ (reference sequence). CDR3 sequence reads: CASSKAGTGEETQYF. The CDR3 region has the DNA TGTGCCAGCAGCAAAGCCGGGACGGGGGAAGAGACCCAGTACTTC.

Only a few counts were recorded for this clone. The rearrangement uses TRBV9 and TRBJ2-7; TRBD1 agrees at 9 bases. Germline V CDR1 and CDR2: SGDLS, YYNGEE. This CDR3 has 13 residues. Trimming cost V 2 bases and J 6 bases; bases outside gene matches: 3. The CDR3 here is CASSVGQGGEQYF. CDR3 coding DNA: TGTGCCAGCAGCGTGGGACAGGGTGGCGAGCAGTACTTC. Variable domain in full (rest from reference TRBV9 and TRBJ2-7): DSGVTQTPKHLITATGQRVTLRCSPRSGDLSVYWYQQSLDQGLQFLIQYYNGEERAKGNILERFSAQQFPDLHSELNLSSLELGDSALYFCASSVGQGGEQYFGPGTRLTVT.